These 6 T cell receptor beta chains were all obtained from the same sample, sequenced in a study of blood T cell repertoires in COVID-19. Clones were sequenced by immunoSEQ multiplex PCR, and TCRdb holds only the in-frame ones, with some missing. The profile shows 80,000 or so clones, over 85% of them singletons. The sample comprised peripheral blood. The receptors originated from a man aged 45-65 years with acute or convalescent COVID-19.

The CDR3 DNA reads as TGTGCCAGCTTGGGGCACTCACCCCTCCACTTT. Translated: CASLGHSPLHF. The V call is TRBV25-1, the J call TRBJ1-6, with a possible D match to TRBD1 (5 bases). Germline CDR1 reads MGHDK; CDR2 reads SYGVNS. Trimming removed 8 bases from V and 10 bases from J, with 9 bases in between. The CDR3 runs 11 residues. Filled out from reference TRBV25-1 and TRBJ1-6, the complete variable domain reads EADIYQTPRYLVIGTGKKITLECSQTMGHDKMYWYQQDPGMELHLIHYSYGVNSTEKGDLSSESTVSRIRTEHFPLTLESARPSHTSQYLCASLGHSPLHFGNGTRLTVT.

V gene TRBV5-1 combines with J gene TRBJ1-1; possible D gene TRBD1, 6 bases. V shed 2 bases and J shed 5 bases, with 13 bases lying between them. The CDR3 is 14 residues long. Germline V gene data show CDR1 as SGHRS and CDR2 as YFSETQ. The CDR3 spells CASSFAGTSTEAFF. CDR3 nucleotides: TGCGCCAGCAGCTTTGCCGGGACATCAACTGAAGCTTTCTTT. Using reference TRBV5-1 and TRBJ1-1 for the parts outside the CDR3, the full variable domain is KAGVTQTPRYLIKTRGQQVTLSCSPISGHRSVSWYQQTPGQGLQFLFEYFSETQRNKGNFPGRFSGRQFSNSRSEMNVSTLELGDSALYLCASSFAGTSTEAFFGQGTRLTVV.

The rearrangement uses TRBV5-1 and TRBJ1-4; D might be TRBD1 (5 bases). Trimming shortened V by 0 bases and J by 0 bases, and 12 bases separated the two germline ends. This CDR3 is built from 17 residues. CDR1 is SGHRS, CDR2 YFSETQ, per germline. CDR3 region: CASSLAPRGATNEKLFF. The CDR3 DNA follows: TGCGCCAGCAGCTTGGCACCCCGGGGGGCAACTAATGAAAAACTGTTTTTT. The full variable domain, completed using reference TRBV5-1 and TRBJ1-4, is KAGVTQTPRYLIKTRGQQVTLSCSPISGHRSVSWYQQTPGQGLQFLFEYFSETQRNKGNFPGRFSGRQFSNSRSEMNVSTLELGDSALYLCASSLAPRGATNEKLFFGSGTQLSVL.

This sequence joins TRBV5-6 and TRBJ1-6; possibly TRBD1 for D (5 bases). From germline, CDR1 is SGHDT and CDR2 YYEEEE. The CDR3 covers 17 residues. V was cut by 3 bases and J by 0 bases, with 13 bases left in between. The CDR3 reads CASSSSTDSSYNSPLHF. The CDR3 DNA reads as TGTGCCAGCAGCTCCTCGACAGATAGCTCCTATAATTCACCCCTCCACTTT. Full variable domain (missing parts from reference TRBV5-6 and TRBJ1-6): DAGVTQSPTHLIKTRGQQVTLRCSPKSGHDTVSWYQQALGQGPQFIFQYYEEEERQRGNFPDRFSGHQFPNYSSELNVNALLLGDSALYLCASSSSTDSSYNSPLHFGNGTRLTVT.

The V gene is TRBV2, the J gene TRBJ2-5, with 7 bases fitting TRBD1. This CDR3 contains 14 residues. V lost 4 bases and J lost 4; bases outside the gene matches: 6. Germline V gene data show CDR1 as SNHLY and CDR2 as FYNNEI. The CDR3 DNA reads TGTGCCAGCAGTGGTCCGTACAGGGGAGAGACCCAGTACTTC. Translating gives CASSGPYRGETQYF.

The gene calls are TRBV7-2 and TRBJ2-2; 8 positions agree with TRBD1. The ends lost 4 bases at V and 6 bases at J; junction bases unmatched: 4. The germline V gene encodes CDR1 SGHTA and CDR2 FQGNSA. The CDR3 spans 14 residues. CDR3 bases: TGTGCCAGCAGCTGGGCGACAGGGGCCGGGGAGCTGTTTTTT. Its translation: CASSWATGAGELFF.